This is a list of T cell receptor beta chains from one sample in a study of blood T cell repertoires in COVID-19. Assay used: immunoSEQ multiplex PCR; TCRdb lists only in-frame clones, some missing. Among about 260,000 clones listed, approximately 85% were seen once. Sequencing was done on a sample of peripheral blood. These receptors all come from a human donor in a cohort sampled during active COVID-19. The CDR3 runs from the conserved cysteine through the conserved F or W. A D gene is named only where the DNA matches it firmly. Clone sizes are given selectively: once, few, many, or a class where the clone is expanded.

abundance,v_gene,d_gene,j_gene,CDR3aa,CDR3nt
-,TRBV18,TRBD1,TRBJ1-4,CASSPLGGGEKLFF,TGTGCCAGCTCACCTCTAGGGGGCGGTGAAAAACTGTTTTTT
-,TRBV4-1,-,TRBJ2-1,CASSQPLGRSYNEQFF,TGCGCCAGCAGCCAACCGCTTGGTCGGTCCTACAATGAGCAGTTCTTC
few,TRBV30,-,TRBJ2-2,CAWSPSGRIGELFF,TGTGCCTGGAGCCCCTCGGGGAGAATCGGGGAGCTGTTTTTT
-,TRBV21-1,-,TRBJ2-1,CASSKAIGTSGRLSEQFF,TGTGCCAGCAGCAAAGCAATAGGGACTAGCGGGAGATTGAGTGAGCAGTTCTTC
-,TRBV7-8,TRBD1,TRBJ2-3,CASSIWTGLGDTQYF,TGTGCCAGCAGCATATGGACAGGGCTTGGGGATACGCAGTATTTT
-,TRBV9,-,TRBJ1-3,CASSHGQPGNTIYF,TGTGCCAGCAGTCACGGACAGCCTGGAAACACCATATATTTT
once,TRBV5-6,-,TRBJ2-7,CASSPTALRDEQYF,TGTGCCAGCAGCCCAACCGCCCTTCGGGACGAGCAGTACTTC
-,TRBV9,-,TRBJ2-3,CASSVTQGVTDTQYF,TGTGCCAGCAGCGTCACTCAGGGCGTGACAGATACGCAGTATTTT
-,TRBV28,TRBD2,TRBJ2-5,CASSRLAGEGPLGTQYF,TGTGCCAGCAGTCGGCTAGCGGGAGAGGGCCCCTTAGGGACCCAGTACTTC
once,TRBV24-1,TRBD2,TRBJ2-1,CATRLAGSRGYGNEQFF,TGTGCCACCCGACTAGCGGGGAGTAGGGGCTACGGCAATGAGCAGTTCTTC
once,TRBV28,TRBD1,TRBJ1-1,CASSATGGMNTEAFF,TGTGCCAGCAGTGCGACAGGGGGAATGAACACTGAAGCTTTCTTT
-,TRBV19,TRBD1,TRBJ1-5,CASSPTDRGGNQPQHF,TGTGCCAGTAGTCCCACGGACAGGGGTGGCAATCAGCCCCAGCATTTT
-,TRBV9,TRBD1,TRBJ1-2,CASSPSLQGAGYGYTF,TGTGCCAGCAGCCCAAGCTTACAGGGGGCGGGCTATGGCTACACCTTC
-,TRBV5-1,-,TRBJ2-3,CASSLWTGVSDTQYF,TGCGCCAGCAGCTTGTGGACGGGAGTTTCGGATACGCAGTATTTT
few,TRBV12-3/TRBV12-4,-,TRBJ2-2,CASSRVPGELFF,TGTGCCAGCAGTCGGGTTCCCGGGGAGCTGTTTTTT
-,TRBV19,TRBD1,TRBJ1-6,CASRWTGGSDSPLHF,TGTGCCAGTAGGTGGACAGGGGGTTCGGATTCACCCCTCCACTTT
-,TRBV6-4,-,TRBJ2-3,CASSGGGYGDTQYF,TGTGCCAGCAGTGGAGGAGGATACGGAGATACGCAGTATTTT
few,TRBV7-8,TRBD1,TRBJ2-1,CASSQQGYNEQFF,TGTGCCAGCAGCCAACAGGGGTACAATGAGCAGTTCTTC
-,TRBV11-2,TRBD2,TRBJ2-3,CASSTSGRATDTQYF,TGTGCCAGCAGCACTAGCGGGAGGGCCACAGATACGCAGTATTTT
-,TRBV5-5,TRBD1,TRBJ2-7,CASSSLTGQYEQYF,TGTGCCAGCAGCTCCCTCACGGGACAGTACGAGCAGTACTTC
-,TRBV18,TRBD2,TRBJ2-1,CASSPPGREGLNEQFF,TGTGCCAGCTCACCCCCCGGGCGGGAGGGCCTTAATGAGCAGTTCTTC
-,TRBV28,-,TRBJ1-1,CASSFGNMGYVDTEAFF,TGTGCCAGCAGTTTCGGGAATATGGGATATGTGGACACTGAAGCTTTCTTT
-,TRBV9,-,TRBJ1-6,CASRISEGGNSPLHF,TGTGCCAGCAGGATCTCTGAGGGAGGGAATTCACCCCTCCACTTT
-,TRBV11-2,TRBD2,TRBJ2-1,CASGERREGLEQFF,TGTGCCAGCGGCGAACGGCGGGAGGGCCTTGAGCAGTTCTTC
-,TRBV6-5,-,TRBJ2-7,CASREWPAAGQYF,TGTGCCAGCCGAGAATGGCCGGCCGCGGGGCAGTACTTC
-,TRBV20-1,TRBD2,TRBJ2-5,CSASEWGTSVQETQYF,TGCAGTGCTAGTGAGTGGGGGACTAGCGTCCAAGAGACCCAGTACTTC
-,TRBV2,-,TRBJ2-3,CASSEDRVTDTQYF,TGTGCCAGCAGTGAAGACAGGGTCACAGATACGCAGTATTTT
-,TRBV5-8,-,TRBJ1-2,CASSSPGGKTYGYTF,TGTGCCAGCAGCTCCCCCGGGGGGAAAACATATGGCTACACCTTC
-,TRBV7-2,TRBD2,TRBJ2-2,CATLFRLAGVGGELFF,TGTGCCACCCTGTTTCGACTAGCGGGAGTTGGCGGGGAGCTGTTTTTT
-,TRBV7-9,-,TRBJ2-1,CASSLGSLNNEQFF,TGTGCCAGCAGCTTGGGCAGTTTGAACAATGAGCAGTTCTTC
-,TRBV20-1,-,TRBJ1-5,CSASSHGGHQPQHF,TGCAGTGCTAGTAGTCACGGTGGGCATCAGCCCCAGCATTTT
-,TRBV5-1,TRBD1,TRBJ2-1,CASLPGQDNNEQFF,TGCGCCAGCCTCCCAGGACAGGACAACAATGAGCAGTTCTTC
-,TRBV6-5,TRBD1,TRBJ1-1,CASRYYPGIDREEAFF,TGTGCCAGCCGATACTACCCCGGCATTGACAGGGAAGAAGCTTTCTTT
-,TRBV2,-,TRBJ1-3,CASRRTLLGNTIYF,TGTGCCAGCAGGCGGACATTGTTAGGGAACACCATATATTTT
few,TRBV11-2,-,TRBJ1-3,CASSLASGNTIYF,TGTGCCAGCAGCTTGGCCTCTGGAAACACCATATATTTT
-,TRBV18,-,TRBJ1-2,CASSPVREMNYGYTF,TGTGCCAGCTCACCAGTGAGGGAGATGAACTATGGCTACACCTTC
many,TRBV5-1,-,TRBJ1-6,CASSLGILDTTNSPLHF,TGCGCCAGCAGCTTGGGTATCCTGGACACTACCAATTCACCCCTCCACTTT
once,TRBV29-1,TRBD1,TRBJ2-2,CSATVGTDAGTGELFF,TGCAGCGCAACAGTAGGGACAGACGCGGGCACCGGGGAGCTGTTTTTT
-,TRBV6-2/TRBV6-3,TRBD2,TRBJ2-7,CASSYPLTSGPYEQYF,TGTGCCAGCAGTTACCCTCTCACTAGCGGACCTTACGAGCAGTACTTC
-,TRBV7-2,-,TRBJ2-5,CASSLGRGFVETQYF,TGTGCCAGCAGCTTAGGGAGGGGTTTTGTTGAGACCCAGTACTTC
few,TRBV7-9,-,TRBJ2-1,CASSPRGSSVGNEQFF,TGTGCCAGCAGCCCCCGAGGATCTAGCGTTGGCAATGAGCAGTTCTTC
-,TRBV12-1,-,TRBJ2-2,CASSSPVLAGGPFYTGELFF,TGTGCCAGCAGCTCACCTGTCCTAGCGGGAGGGCCTTTTTACACCGGGGAGCTGTTTTTT
many,TRBV2,-,TRBJ2-1,CASSEPNFYVYNEQFF,TGTGCCAGCAGTGAACCCAACTTCTACGTCTACAATGAGCAGTTCTTC
-,TRBV18,-,TRBJ1-1,CASQGLQGNTEAFF,TGTGCCAGCCAGGGCCTCCAGGGGAACACTGAAGCTTTCTTT
-,TRBV7-9,-,TRBJ2-1,CASSFFLRDHNEQFF,TGTGCCAGCAGCTTCTTTTTGCGGGACCACAATGAGCAGTTCTTC
-,TRBV19,-,TRBJ2-6,CASSKAGTGANVLTF,TGTGCCAGTAGTAAAGCAGGGACTGGGGCCAACGTCCTGACTTTC
-,TRBV10-1,TRBD1,TRBJ2-6,CASSVIWWTGVFNSGANVLTF,TGCGCCAGCAGTGTTATTTGGTGGACAGGGGTCTTCAACTCTGGGGCCAACGTCCTGACTTTC
-,TRBV5-1,TRBD2,TRBJ2-1,CASTNGVIAGGNEQFF,TGCGCCAGCACTAACGGGGTTATAGCGGGAGGAAATGAGCAGTTCTTC
-,TRBV9,-,TRBJ2-2,CASSLSSSTGELFF,TGTGCCAGCAGCCTAAGTAGTAGCACCGGGGAGCTGTTTTTT
-,TRBV18,-,TRBJ2-1,CASSPVLGGEQFF,TGTGCCAGCTCACCAGTACTCGGCGGGGAGCAGTTCTTC
-,TRBV5-4,TRBD1,TRBJ2-1,CASSLNSGQVYNEQFF,TGTGCCAGCAGCTTAAATTCGGGACAGGTCTACAATGAGCAGTTCTTC
-,TRBV2,TRBD2,TRBJ2-2,CASSERGANTGELFF,TGTGCCAGCAGTGAACGGGGGGCGAACACCGGGGAGCTGTTTTTT
-,TRBV10-1,-,TRBJ2-3,CASSGALMGTDTQYF,TGCGCCAGCAGTGGGGCCCTTATGGGCACAGATACGCAGTATTTT
-,TRBV7-3,-,TRBJ2-2,CASSLSVASANTGELFF,TGTGCCAGCAGCTTAAGCGTAGCCTCCGCGAACACCGGGGAGCTGTTTTTT
-,TRBV5-6,TRBD2,TRBJ2-3,CASSLGAGGPPSTQYF,TGTGCCAGCAGCTTGGGAGCGGGAGGGCCCCCCAGTACGCAGTATTTT
once,TRBV27,TRBD1,TRBJ2-7,CASSLSVTGVLHEQYF,TGTGCCAGCAGTTTATCGGTGACAGGGGTTTTGCACGAGCAGTACTTC
-,TRBV2,TRBD1,TRBJ2-2,CASSGQGTGELFF,TGTGCCAGCAGTGGACAGGGGACCGGGGAGCTGTTTTTT